The source of this TCR beta chain is a study of shared clonotypes between healthy human individuals. Whole-study findings and limits: A limitation of the genetic and exposure-history diversity represented arose from few donors.

A note on this clone: Its antigen is as yet unknown.

The material for each subset, its genomic DNA, was split evenly across several immunoSEQ plates. Some clones are missing from TCRdb's copy, which holds only in-frame ones; the method was immunoSEQ multiplex PCR. The profile shows 530,000 or so clones, 75% to 80% of them singletons. Caucasian adults residing in Nashville, Tennessee made up all the donors. Germline loops: CDR1 MDHEN, CDR2 SYDVKM. This CDR3 contains 17 residues. With 4 bases removed from V and 2 bases from J, the gap between germline ends came to 19 bases. The sample comprised PBMCs. This receptor was identified in a woman aged 35 to 49 in good health. Some clones in this sample may be carry-over from other donors' samples. V and J are TRBV28 and TRBJ2-3; weak D call: TRBD2 (6 bases). CDR3 loop: CASSSGELGGNTDTQYF. CDR3 nucleotides: TGTGCCAGCAGTTCGGGGGAGTTGGGGGGAAACACAGATACGCAGTATTTT.